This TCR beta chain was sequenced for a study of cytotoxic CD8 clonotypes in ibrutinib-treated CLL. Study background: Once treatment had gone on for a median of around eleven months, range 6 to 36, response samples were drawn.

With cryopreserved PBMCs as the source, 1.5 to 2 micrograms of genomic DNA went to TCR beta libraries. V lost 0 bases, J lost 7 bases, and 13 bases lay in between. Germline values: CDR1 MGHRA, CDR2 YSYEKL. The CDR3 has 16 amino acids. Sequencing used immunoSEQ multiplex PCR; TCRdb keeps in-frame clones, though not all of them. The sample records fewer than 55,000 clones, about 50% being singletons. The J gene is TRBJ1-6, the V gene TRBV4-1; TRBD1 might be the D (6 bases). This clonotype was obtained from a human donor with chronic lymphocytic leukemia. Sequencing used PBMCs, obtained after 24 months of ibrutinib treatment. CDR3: CASSQEGGLPNSPLHF. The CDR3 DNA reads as TGCGCCAGCAGCCAAGAAGGGGGGCTCCCAAATTCACCCCTCCACTTT.